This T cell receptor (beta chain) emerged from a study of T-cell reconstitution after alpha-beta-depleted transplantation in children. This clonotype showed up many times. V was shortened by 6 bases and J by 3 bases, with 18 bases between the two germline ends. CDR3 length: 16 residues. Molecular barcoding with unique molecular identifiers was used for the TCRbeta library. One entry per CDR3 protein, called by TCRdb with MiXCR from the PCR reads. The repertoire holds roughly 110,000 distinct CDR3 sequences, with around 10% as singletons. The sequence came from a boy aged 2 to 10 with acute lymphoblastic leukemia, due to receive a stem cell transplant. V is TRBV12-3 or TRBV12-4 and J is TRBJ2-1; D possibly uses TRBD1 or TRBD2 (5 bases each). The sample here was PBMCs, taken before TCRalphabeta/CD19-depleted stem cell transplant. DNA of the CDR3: TGTGCCAGCAGCCCCCGGGGCAACGCCGGCTACAATGAGCAGTTCTTC. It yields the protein CASSPRGNAGYNEQFF.